These T cell receptor beta chains were read from a single sample in a study of Ad26.COV2.S vaccination and SARS-CoV-2 variants. TCRdb's copy holds only in-frame clones and misses some; the assay was immunoSEQ multiplex PCR. Of some 270,000 clones in the sample, around nine tenths were seen once. Sequences were derived from peripheral blood, sampled in a trial of Ad26.COV2.S vaccine versus placebo. The receptors shown here come from a person aged 18-65 years who received the Ad26.COV2.S COVID-19 vaccine or a placebo. CDR3s include the opening cysteine and the closing phenylalanine or tryptophan. A D gene is named only where the DNA matches it firmly. Clone sizes are given selectively: once, few, many, or a class where the clone is expanded.

cdr3_nt cdr3_aa clone_size j_call v_call d_call
TGTGCCATTACGGACATCAAAGAGACCCAGTACTTC CAITDIKETQYF NA TRBJ2-5 TRBV7-9 NA
TGTGCCAGCAGCTTCGGGACAGGGGGCAGGGATGAGCAGTTCTTC CASSFGTGGRDEQFF NA TRBJ2-1 TRBV11-3 TRBD1
TGTGCCAGCTCACTACAGGGAAACACCATATATTTT CASSLQGNTIYF NA TRBJ1-3 TRBV18 NA
TGTGCCACCAGTGACCCTTCATTGGGGACTGAAGCTTTCTTT CATSDPSLGTEAFF NA TRBJ1-1 TRBV24-1 NA
TGTGCCACCAGCAGATTTGTGGCCTTCTCAGATACGCAGTATTTT CATSRFVAFSDTQYF once TRBJ2-3 TRBV15 NA
TGTGCCAGCAGCTTAGGCGGGGCGGGCCAACAAGAGACCCAGTACTTC CASSLGGAGQQETQYF NA TRBJ2-5 TRBV7-8 NA
TGTGCCAGCAGCTTAGGTACCGGCGGGACAGGGTCCTACGAGCAGTACTTC CASSLGTGGTGSYEQYF NA TRBJ2-7 TRBV7-3 TRBD1
TGTGCCAGCACCCAAAGAGGGCAGGAGCAGTACTTC CASTQRGQEQYF NA TRBJ2-7 TRBV6-6 NA
TGTGCCAGCAGTCCCCCCGGGACAGGGGCAGAGACCCAGTACTTC CASSPPGTGAETQYF NA TRBJ2-5 TRBV28 TRBD1
TGTGCCTGGAGCTTCTCGGACTTAAATGAGCAGTTCTTC CAWSFSDLNEQFF NA TRBJ2-1 TRBV30 NA
TGTGCCAGCAGCTTGCGGACAGTCTATGGCTACACCTTC CASSLRTVYGYTF NA TRBJ1-2 TRBV5-4 NA
TGCGCCAGCAGCTTGACGGAGAATAATTCACCCCTCCACTTT CASSLTENNSPLHF NA TRBJ1-6 TRBV5-1 NA
TGTGCCAGCAGCTTACTAGCGGGGGGCCTTACGAACACCGGGGAGCTGTTTTTT CASSLLAGGLTNTGELFF NA TRBJ2-2 TRBV7-9 TRBD2
TGTGCTAGCAGCTTAGTGGAAAGGGACTCCTACGAGCAGTACTTC CASSLVERDSYEQYF NA TRBJ2-7 TRBV21-1 NA
TGTGCCAGCAGTCTACAGGGGCAGAACACCGGGGAGCTGTTTTTT CASSLQGQNTGELFF NA TRBJ2-2 TRBV2 TRBD1
TGTGCCAGCAGCACTGCCTCCTACGAGCAGTACTTC CASSTASYEQYF NA TRBJ2-7 TRBV3-1/TRBV3-2 NA
TGTGCCAGCAGACGGACAGGGTCCCCTGAAGCTTTCTTT CASRRTGSPEAFF NA TRBJ1-1 TRBV6-5 TRBD1
TGTGCCAGTAGTGTCCGTCGGGACAGGGGCCATGGCTACACCTTC CASSVRRDRGHGYTF NA TRBJ1-2 TRBV19 TRBD1
TGTGCCAGCAGCCCCCAGGGGACCGGGGAGCTGTTTTTT CASSPQGTGELFF many TRBJ2-2 TRBV7-3 NA
TGTGCCAGCAGTTACTCTAGATCGGATGAGCAGTTCTTC CASSYSRSDEQFF NA TRBJ2-1 TRBV6-5 NA
TGTGCCAGCAGGGCCCAGCGTGCGAACACTGAAGCTTTCTTT CASRAQRANTEAFF NA TRBJ1-1 TRBV7-2 NA
TGCAGCGGGGGGGCCCCAGATACGCAGTATTTT CSGGAPDTQYF NA TRBJ2-3 TRBV29-1 NA
TGTGCCAGCAGCTTAGGGGACAGGAGCGCAGAGACCCAGTACTTC CASSLGDRSAETQYF NA TRBJ2-5 TRBV11-3 TRBD1
TGCGCCAGCAGGGGATCTAGCAAGGATACGCAGTATTTT CASRGSSKDTQYF NA TRBJ2-3 TRBV5-1 NA
TGTGCCAGCAGCGTGGTGACTAGTTCAGATGAGCAGTTCTTC CASSVVTSSDEQFF NA TRBJ2-1 TRBV9 NA
TGTGCCAGCAGCTTAACCAGGGGAGACGAAAAACTGTTTTTT CASSLTRGDEKLFF NA TRBJ1-4 TRBV7-2 NA
TGCGCCAGCAGCCCGGCCGGGACAGGGGATGGCTATGGCTACACCTTC CASSPAGTGDGYGYTF NA TRBJ1-2 TRBV5-1 TRBD1
TGTGCCTGGCTCCGGGGCCAAGGGAAGCAGTACTTC CAWLRGQGKQYF NA TRBJ2-7 TRBV30 NA
TGTGCCAGCAGGCTGGTTCGAGGGACGAACACCATATATTTT CASRLVRGTNTIYF NA TRBJ1-3 TRBV6-5 NA
TGTGCCAGCAAAGGGGCGGGTCACAATGAGCAGTTCTTC CASKGAGHNEQFF NA TRBJ2-1 TRBV11-2 NA
TGTGCCAGCAGTTCCTTCTCGACAGGCAATCAGCCCCAGCATTTT CASSSFSTGNQPQHF NA TRBJ1-5 TRBV27 NA
TGTGCCAGCAGCCTGGGACTAGCGCGGAATGAGCAGTTCTTC CASSLGLARNEQFF NA TRBJ2-1 TRBV7-2 TRBD2
TGTGCCAGCAGTCGCCCTAGCGGCCAAACTGAGCAGTTCTTC CASSRPSGQTEQFF NA TRBJ2-1 TRBV9 TRBD2
TGTGCCAGCAGCCCTAGGACAGGGCCTAACTATGGCTACACCTTC CASSPRTGPNYGYTF NA TRBJ1-2 TRBV13 TRBD1
TGTGCCAGCAGCCCCCACCCGACAGGGGAGAACACTGAAGCTTTCTTT CASSPHPTGENTEAFF NA TRBJ1-1 TRBV3-1/TRBV3-2 TRBD1
TGTGCCAGCAGTTTGGACTCAGGCTCTGGAAACACCATATATTTT CASSLDSGSGNTIYF NA TRBJ1-3 TRBV6-5 NA
TGTGCTAGTGGTCCGGGACAGGGACTCTACACTGAAGCTTTCTTT CASGPGQGLYTEAFF NA TRBJ1-1 TRBV12-5 TRBD1
TGTGCCAGCAGCCTGCTTACAGGGGGTTTCAACTATGGCTACACCTTC CASSLLTGGFNYGYTF NA TRBJ1-2 TRBV7-2 TRBD1
TGTGCCAGCAGCCAAGTAACCTACGAGCAGTACTTC CASSQVTYEQYF NA TRBJ2-7 TRBV3-1/TRBV3-2 NA
TGTGCCAGCAGCATCCCTAGCGGCACCTACAATGAGCAGTTCTTC CASSIPSGTYNEQFF NA TRBJ2-1 TRBV7-9 TRBD2
TGCGCCAGCAGCCTCGAAAGAGAGAACTCTGGGGCCAACGTCCTGACTTTC CASSLERENSGANVLTF NA TRBJ2-6 TRBV4-3 NA
TGCGCCAGCAGCCGGGGGCCCTCTGGAAACACCATATATTTT CASSRGPSGNTIYF NA TRBJ1-3 TRBV4-1 NA
TGCGCCAGCCCGGGACAACCGAATCAGCCCCAGCATTTT CASPGQPNQPQHF NA TRBJ1-5 TRBV10-1 NA
TGTGCCAGCTCACCCCGGACAGGACGTAATGAAAAACTGTTTTTT CASSPRTGRNEKLFF NA TRBJ1-4 TRBV18 TRBD1
TGTGCCAGCAGTGAAGGGGGGGCGGTCGGAAACACCATATATTTT CASSEGGAVGNTIYF once TRBJ1-3 TRBV2 NA
TGTGCCAGCAGCTTAGAGCCCCCGGGGCTTCACATTCAGTACTTC CASSLEPPGLHIQYF once TRBJ2-4 TRBV7-9 NA
TGTGCCAGCAGCCCGCTCTTGGGGGCGGGCGGCTACACCTTC CASSPLLGAGGYTF NA TRBJ1-2 TRBV7-2 NA
TGTGCCAGCAGTGAACAAGGGGACGGCTACGAGCAGTACTTC CASSEQGDGYEQYF NA TRBJ2-7 TRBV2 NA
TGTGCCAGCACTGGACAGGGACCAGCTTTCTTT CASTGQGPAFF few TRBJ1-1 TRBV12-3/TRBV12-4 TRBD1
TGCGCCAGCAAGCCCCCTCTCGGCAATACAGATACGCAGTATTTT CASKPPLGNTDTQYF NA TRBJ2-3 TRBV5-1 NA